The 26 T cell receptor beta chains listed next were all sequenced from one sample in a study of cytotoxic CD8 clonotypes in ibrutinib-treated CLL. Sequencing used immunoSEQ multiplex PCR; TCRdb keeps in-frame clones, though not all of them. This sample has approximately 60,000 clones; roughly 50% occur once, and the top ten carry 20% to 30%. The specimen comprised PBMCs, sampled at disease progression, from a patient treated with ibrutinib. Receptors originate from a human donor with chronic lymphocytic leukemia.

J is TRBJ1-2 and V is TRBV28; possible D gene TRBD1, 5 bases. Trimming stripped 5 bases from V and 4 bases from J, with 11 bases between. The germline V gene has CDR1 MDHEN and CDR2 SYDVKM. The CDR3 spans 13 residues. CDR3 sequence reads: CASSGRAPYGYTF. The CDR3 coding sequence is TGTGCCAGCAGTGGCAGGGCTCCCTATGGCTACACCTTC.

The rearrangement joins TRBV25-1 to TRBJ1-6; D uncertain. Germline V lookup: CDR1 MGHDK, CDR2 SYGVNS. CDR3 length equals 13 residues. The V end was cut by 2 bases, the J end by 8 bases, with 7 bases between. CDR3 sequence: CASSELLHSPLHF. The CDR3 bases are TGTGCCAGCAGTGAACTATTGCATTCACCCCTCCACTTT.

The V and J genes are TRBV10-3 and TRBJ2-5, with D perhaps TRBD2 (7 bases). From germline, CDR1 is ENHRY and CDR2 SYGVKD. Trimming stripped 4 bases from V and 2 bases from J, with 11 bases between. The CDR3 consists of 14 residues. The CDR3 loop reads CAISAGGQQETQYF. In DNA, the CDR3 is TGTGCCATCAGTGCCGGGGGGCAGCAAGAGACCCAGTACTTC.

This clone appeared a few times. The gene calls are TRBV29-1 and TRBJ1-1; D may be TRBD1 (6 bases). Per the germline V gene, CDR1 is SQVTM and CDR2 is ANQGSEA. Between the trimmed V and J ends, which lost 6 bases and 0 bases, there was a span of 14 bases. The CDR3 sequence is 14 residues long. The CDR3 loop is CSVKNRALNTEAFF. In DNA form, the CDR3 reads TGCAGCGTAAAGAACAGGGCTTTGAACACTGAAGCTTTCTTT.

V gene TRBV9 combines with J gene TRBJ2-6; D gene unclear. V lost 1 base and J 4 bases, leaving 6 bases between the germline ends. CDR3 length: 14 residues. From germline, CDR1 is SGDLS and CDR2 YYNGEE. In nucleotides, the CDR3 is TGTGCCAGCAGCGTAATGTCAGGGGCCAACGTCCTGACTTTC. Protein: CASSVMSGANVLTF.

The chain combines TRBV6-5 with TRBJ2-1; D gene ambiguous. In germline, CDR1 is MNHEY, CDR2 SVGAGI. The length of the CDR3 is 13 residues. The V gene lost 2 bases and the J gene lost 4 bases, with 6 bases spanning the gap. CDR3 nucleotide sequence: TGTGCCAGCAGTTACGAGGCTTACAATGAGCAGTTCTTC. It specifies CASSYEAYNEQFF.

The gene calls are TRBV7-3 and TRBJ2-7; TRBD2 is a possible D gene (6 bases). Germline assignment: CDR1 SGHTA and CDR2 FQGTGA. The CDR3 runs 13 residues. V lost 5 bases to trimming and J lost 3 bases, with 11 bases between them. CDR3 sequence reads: CASSPNGGYEQYF. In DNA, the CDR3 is TGTGCCAGCAGCCCAAACGGGGGCTACGAGCAGTACTTC.

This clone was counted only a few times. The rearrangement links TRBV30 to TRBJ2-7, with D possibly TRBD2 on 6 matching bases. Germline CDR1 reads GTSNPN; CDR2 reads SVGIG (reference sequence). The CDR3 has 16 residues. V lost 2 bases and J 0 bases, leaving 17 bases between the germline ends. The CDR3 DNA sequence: TGTGCCTGGAGTCGATTAGCGGAGGAGATCTCCTACGAGCAGTACTTC. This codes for CAWSRLAEEISYEQYF.

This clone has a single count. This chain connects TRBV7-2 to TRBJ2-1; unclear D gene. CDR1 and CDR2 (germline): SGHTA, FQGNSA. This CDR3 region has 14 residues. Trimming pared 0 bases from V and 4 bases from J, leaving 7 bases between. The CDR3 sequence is CASSLAGHYNEQFF. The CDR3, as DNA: TGTGCCAGCAGCTTAGCGGGCCATTACAATGAGCAGTTCTTC.

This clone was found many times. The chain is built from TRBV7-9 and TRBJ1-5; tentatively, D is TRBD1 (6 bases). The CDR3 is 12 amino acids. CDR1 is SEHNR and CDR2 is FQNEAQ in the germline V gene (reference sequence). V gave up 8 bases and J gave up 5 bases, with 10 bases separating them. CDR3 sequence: CASGGRDQPQHF. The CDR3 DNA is TGTGCCAGCGGGGGGCGCGATCAGCCCCAGCATTTT.

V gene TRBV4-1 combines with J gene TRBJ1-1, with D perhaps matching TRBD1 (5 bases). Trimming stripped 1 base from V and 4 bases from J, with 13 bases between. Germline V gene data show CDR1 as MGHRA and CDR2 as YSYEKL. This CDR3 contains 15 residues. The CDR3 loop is CASSQVSGRVTEAFF. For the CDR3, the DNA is TGCGCCAGCAGCCAAGTTTCAGGCAGGGTCACTGAAGCTTTCTTT.

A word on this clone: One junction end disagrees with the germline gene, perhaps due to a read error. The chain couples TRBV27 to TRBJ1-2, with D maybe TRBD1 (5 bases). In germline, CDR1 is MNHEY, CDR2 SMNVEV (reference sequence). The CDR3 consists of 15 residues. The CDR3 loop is CASSVSTVYNYGYTF. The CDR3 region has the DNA TGTGCCAGCAGTGTATCGACAGTTTATAACTATGGCTACACCTTC.

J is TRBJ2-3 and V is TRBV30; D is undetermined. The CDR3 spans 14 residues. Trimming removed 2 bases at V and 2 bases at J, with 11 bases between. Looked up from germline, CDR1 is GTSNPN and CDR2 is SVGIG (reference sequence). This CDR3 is CAWSRVLSTDTQYF. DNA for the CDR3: TGTGCCTGGAGTCGGGTTCTCTCCACAGATACGCAGTATTTT.

The CDR3 sequence: CASSLSPPAGRGSYEQYF. CDR3 sequence (DNA): TGCGCCAGCAGCTTGAGCCCCCCGGCGGGTAGGGGCTCCTACGAGCAGTACTTC. The J gene is TRBJ2-7, the V gene TRBV5-1; D possibly uses TRBD1 or TRBD2 (5 bases each). V dropped 1 base and J dropped 0 bases, with 20 bases sitting between them. There are 18 residues in the CDR3. In germline, CDR1 is SGHRS, CDR2 YFSETQ.

Here the CDR3 reads CAIGDIDSPLHF. The CDR3 DNA reads TGTGCCATAGGGGACATCGATTCACCCCTCCACTTT. The chain links TRBV10-3 to TRBJ1-6; possibly TRBD1 for D (6 bases). CDR3 size: 12 residues. Germline V CDR1 and CDR2: ENHRY, SYGVKD. The ends were cut back, 9 bases at V and 8 bases at J, with 11 bases in the middle.

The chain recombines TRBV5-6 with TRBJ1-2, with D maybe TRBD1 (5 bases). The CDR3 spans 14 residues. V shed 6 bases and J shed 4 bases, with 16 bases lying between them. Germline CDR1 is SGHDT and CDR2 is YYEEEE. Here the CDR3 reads CASTPGYQGYGYTF. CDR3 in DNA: TGTGCCAGCACCCCCGGTTACCAGGGCTATGGCTACACCTTC.

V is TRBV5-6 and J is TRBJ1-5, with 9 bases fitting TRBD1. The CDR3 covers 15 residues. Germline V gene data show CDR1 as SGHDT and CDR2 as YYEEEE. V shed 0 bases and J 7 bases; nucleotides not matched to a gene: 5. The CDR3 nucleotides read TGTGCCAGCAGCTTGGGACAGGGGGGTGTGCAGCCCCAGCATTTT. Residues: CASSLGQGGVQPQHF.

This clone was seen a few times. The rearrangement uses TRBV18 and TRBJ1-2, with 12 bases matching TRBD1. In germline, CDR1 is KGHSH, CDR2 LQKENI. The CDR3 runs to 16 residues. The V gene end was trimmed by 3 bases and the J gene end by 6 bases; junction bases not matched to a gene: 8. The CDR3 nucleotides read TGTGCCAGCTCACCTCGCAGGGGACAGGGGGCGAATGGCTACACCTTC. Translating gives CASSPRRGQGANGYTF.

The CDR3 loop reads CASSLYRGDGNSPLHF. The CDR3 bases are TGTGCCAGCAGTTTATATCGGGGAGACGGTAATTCACCCCTCCACTTT. The genes are TRBV28 and TRBJ1-6; no reliable D call. V was pared by 1 base and J by 6 bases, with 13 bases between. In germline, CDR1 is MDHEN, CDR2 SYDVKM. The CDR3 is 16 amino acids.

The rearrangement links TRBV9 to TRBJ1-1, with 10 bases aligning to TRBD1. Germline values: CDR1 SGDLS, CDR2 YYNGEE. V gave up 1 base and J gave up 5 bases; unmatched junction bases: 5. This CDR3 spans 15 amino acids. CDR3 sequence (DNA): TGTGCCAGCAGCGTAACCGGGACAGGGGAAACTGAAGCTTTCTTT. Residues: CASSVTGTGETEAFF.

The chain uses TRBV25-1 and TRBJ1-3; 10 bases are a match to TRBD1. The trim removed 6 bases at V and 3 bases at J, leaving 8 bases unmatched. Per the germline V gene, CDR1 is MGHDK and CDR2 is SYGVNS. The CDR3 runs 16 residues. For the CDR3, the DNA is TGTGCCAGCAGAGGTCCCGGGACAGGGGTTGGAAACACCATATATTTT. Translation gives CASRGPGTGVGNTIYF.

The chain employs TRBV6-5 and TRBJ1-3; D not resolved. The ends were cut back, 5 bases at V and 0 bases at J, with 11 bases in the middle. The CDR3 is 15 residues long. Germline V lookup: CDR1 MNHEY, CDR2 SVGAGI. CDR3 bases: TGTGCCAGCAGTGCTCTCTCAAGCTCTGGAAACACCATATATTTT. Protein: CASSALSSSGNTIYF.

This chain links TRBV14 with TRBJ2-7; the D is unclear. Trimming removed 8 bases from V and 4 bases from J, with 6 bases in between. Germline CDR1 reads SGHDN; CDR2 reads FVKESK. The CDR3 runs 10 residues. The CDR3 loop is CASREYEQYF. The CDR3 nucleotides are TGTGCCAGCCGTGAATACGAGCAGTACTTC.

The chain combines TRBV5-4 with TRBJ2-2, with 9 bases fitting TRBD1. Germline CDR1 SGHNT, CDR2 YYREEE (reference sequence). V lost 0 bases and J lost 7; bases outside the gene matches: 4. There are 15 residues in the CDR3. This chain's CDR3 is CASSLGGQGDGELFF. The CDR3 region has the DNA TGTGCCAGCAGCTTGGGGGGACAGGGCGACGGGGAGCTGTTTTTT.

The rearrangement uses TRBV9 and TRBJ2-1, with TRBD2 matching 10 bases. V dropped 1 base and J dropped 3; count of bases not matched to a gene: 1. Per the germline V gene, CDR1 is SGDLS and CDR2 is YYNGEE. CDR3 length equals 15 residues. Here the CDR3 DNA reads TGTGCCAGCAGCGTAAGCGGGAGGGTCTACAATGAGCAGTTCTTC. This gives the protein CASSVSGRVYNEQFF.

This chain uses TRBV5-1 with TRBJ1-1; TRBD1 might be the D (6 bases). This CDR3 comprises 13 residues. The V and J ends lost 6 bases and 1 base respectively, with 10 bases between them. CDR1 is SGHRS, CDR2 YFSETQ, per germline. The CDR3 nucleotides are TGCGCCAGCACCAAACAGGGGAACACTGAAGCTTTCTTT. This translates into CASTKQGNTEAFF.